This is a list of T cell receptor beta chains from one sample in a study of T-cell memory formation after mild COVID-19. Using its own MiXCR run on the 5' RACE reads, TCRdb lists one record per CDR3 protein. Altogether about 260,000 distinct CDR3 sequences are present, over 15% being singletons, with the ten largest covering 22%. The sample was PBMCs or a T cell subset sorted from them (not recorded which). These receptors all stem from a man aged 18 to 30 who had mild COVID-19 (a few samples of this study predate the infection). Cell type and time point are not known. Each CDR3 is given with its conserved first and last residue. The D gene is left open where the match is weak. For some rows the clone size is stated as once, few or many, or as a class when expanded; others skip it.

v_gene	abundance	j_gene	d_gene	CDR3aa	CDR3nt
TRBV7-2	-	TRBJ1-6	-	CASSLQGLRNSPLHF	TGTGCCAGCAGCTTGCAGGGTTTAAGGAATTCACCCCTCCACTTT
TRBV7-2	-	TRBJ1-6	-	CASRARRNNSPLHF	TGTGCCAGCCGGGCAAGACGAAATAATTCACCCCTCCACTTT
TRBV5-1	-	TRBJ1-4	-	CASSPPDRRKLFF	TGCGCCAGCAGCCCGCCAGACAGGCGCAAACTGTTTTTT
TRBV12-3/TRBV12-4	few	TRBJ1-3	-	CASELLGNTIYF	TGTGCCAGCGAACTCCTTGGAAACACCATATATTTT
TRBV7-2	few	TRBJ2-7	-	CASSLGDSYEQYF	TGTGCCAGCAGCTTGGGGGACTCCTACGAGCAGTACTTC
TRBV18	-	TRBJ2-1	-	CASSPWDTYNEQFF	TGTGCCAGCTCACCCTGGGATACCTACAATGAGCAGTTCTTC
TRBV10-2	-	TRBJ2-7	-	CATQGNEQYF	TGCGCCACGCAGGGGAACGAGCAGTACTTC
TRBV2	few	TRBJ1-4	-	CASSEGRVATNEKLFF	TGTGCCAGCAGTGAAGGCAGGGTAGCGACTAATGAAAAACTGTTTTTT
TRBV4-1	-	TRBJ1-2	TRBD1	CASSHNRGPGGYTF	TGCGCCAGCAGCCATAACAGGGGGCCCGGTGGCTACACCTTC
TRBV20-1	few	TRBJ1-6	-	CSARAGASNSPLHF	TGCAGTGCTAGAGCAGGGGCCTCGAATTCACCCCTCCACTTT
TRBV7-2	-	TRBJ2-3	TRBD2	CASSSESGLGLRTQYF	TGTGCCAGCAGCTCCGAGTCCGGACTAGGCCTAAGGACGCAGTATTTT
TRBV9	-	TRBJ2-3	-	CASSDGFIRQSDTQYF	TGTGCCAGCAGCGACGGATTTATTCGGCAATCAGATACGCAGTATTTT
TRBV20-1	few	TRBJ1-1	-	CSAVNTEAFF	TGCAGTGCCGTTAACACTGAAGCTTTCTTT
TRBV20-1	-	TRBJ2-7	-	CSARLRGSTDEQYF	TGCAGTGCTCGCCTCAGGGGAAGCACGGACGAGCAGTACTTC
TRBV12-3/TRBV12-4	few	TRBJ1-1	-	CASSLSGLGGHDTEAFF	TGTGCCAGCAGTTTATCGGGGCTCGGAGGTCATGACACTGAAGCTTTCTTT
TRBV12-3/TRBV12-4	few	TRBJ1-6	-	CASSLSWQAGNSPLHF	TGTGCCAGCAGTTTGTCGTGGCAGGCGGGAAATTCACCCCTCCACTTT
TRBV25-1	few	TRBJ2-5	-	CASSELVLGTQYF	TGTGCCAGCAGTGAATTGGTCCTAGGGACCCAGTACTTC
TRBV28	few	TRBJ1-1	-	CASSLQALNTEAFF	TGTGCCAGCAGTTTACAGGCCCTGAACACTGAAGCTTTCTTT
TRBV5-6	-	TRBJ2-1	-	CASSLTESLEQFF	TGTGCCAGCAGCTTGACGGAGTCGCTGGAGCAGTTCTTC
TRBV2	few	TRBJ2-5	-	CASRSDRVTSETQYF	TGTGCCAGCAGGTCCGACCGGGTGACCTCGGAGACCCAGTACTTC
TRBV7-3	-	TRBJ2-2	-	CASHLGPLAGELFF	TGTGCCAGCCACTTAGGGCCCTTAGCCGGGGAGCTGTTTTTT
TRBV9	-	TRBJ1-6	-	CASSVGEVNSPLHF	TGTGCCAGCAGCGTAGGGGAGGTCAATTCACCCCTCCACTTT
TRBV2	few	TRBJ2-7	TRBD1	CASRTGSEQYF	TGTGCCAGCAGGACAGGGTCCGAGCAGTACTTC
TRBV7-2	few	TRBJ1-2	TRBD1	CASSSAGTGVGGYTF	TGTGCCAGCAGCTCTGCTGGGACAGGGGTGGGTGGCTACACCTTC
TRBV30	few	TRBJ2-1	TRBD1	CAWTRDRAWAEQFF	TGTGCCTGGACCCGGGACAGGGCATGGGCTGAGCAGTTCTTC
TRBV4-1	many	TRBJ2-7	-	CASSQEPYGQEQYF	TGCGCCAGCAGCCAAGAGCCCTACGGACAGGAGCAGTACTTC
TRBV3-1	-	TRBJ2-5	-	CASRLREEQETQYF	TGTGCCAGCAGACTTAGGGAGGAACAAGAGACCCAGTACTTC
TRBV7-6	many	TRBJ2-1	-	CASSTSQGSEQFF	TGTGCCAGCAGCACCTCCCAGGGGAGTGAGCAGTTCTTC
TRBV6-5	-	TRBJ1-5	TRBD1	CASSYSRTGGNQPQHF	TGTGCCAGCAGTTACTCAAGGACAGGGGGCAATCAGCCCCAGCATTTT
TRBV7-2	many	TRBJ2-5	-	CASSIGETQYF	TGTGCCAGCAGTATCGGGGAGACCCAGTACTTC
TRBV29-1	few	TRBJ2-1	TRBD2	CSVVRRRGGVNEQFF	TGCAGCGTTGTCCGTCGGCGGGGGGGCGTGAATGAGCAGTTCTTC
TRBV5-1	-	TRBJ1-5	TRBD1	CASSSRGPHYQPQHF	TGCGCCAGCAGCTCCAGGGGGCCTCACTATCAGCCCCAGCATTTT
TRBV4-1	few	TRBJ2-6	-	CASSQDMTVPSTGANVLTF	TGCGCCAGCAGCCAAGATATGACAGTTCCCTCTACGGGGGCCAACGTCCTGACTTTC
TRBV6-2/TRBV6-3	few	TRBJ2-5	TRBD2	CASSYVASGQTQYF	TGTGCCAGCAGTTACGTGGCTAGCGGTCAGACCCAGTACTTC
TRBV5-1	-	TRBJ1-5	-	CASSAGASQPQHF	TGCGCCAGCAGCGCAGGGGCCAGCCAGCCCCAGCATTTT
TRBV30	-	TRBJ2-7	-	CAWSGPPEHEQYF	TGTGCCTGGTCGGGCCCTCCCGAGCACGAGCAGTACTTC
TRBV5-1	-	TRBJ2-7	-	CASAEAGPSYEQYF	TGCGCCAGCGCCGAAGCAGGCCCCTCCTACGAGCAGTACTTC
TRBV6-2/TRBV6-3	-	TRBJ2-7	TRBD2	CASSYPTWRGGLNEQYF	TGTGCCAGCAGTTACCCGACGTGGCGGGGGGGTCTCAACGAGCAGTACTTC
TRBV7-2	once	TRBJ2-2	-	CASSFRSGYSRELFF	TGTGCCAGCAGCTTTAGGTCGGGCTATTCCCGGGAGCTGTTTTTT
TRBV12-3/TRBV12-4	few	TRBJ1-2	-	CASSRTFDHYGYTF	TGTGCCAGCAGTCGGACTTTCGACCACTATGGCTACACCTTC
TRBV20-1	many	TRBJ2-2	-	CSARDPQREIGELFF	TGCAGTGCTAGAGATCCGCAAAGGGAGATCGGGGAGCTGTTTTTT
TRBV3-1	few	TRBJ1-1	-	CASSQGRRGEAFF	TGTGCCAGCAGCCAGGGCCGACGGGGGGAAGCTTTCTTT
TRBV5-6	many	TRBJ2-7	-	CASSSGSPFEQYF	TGTGCCAGCAGCTCCGGGTCACCCTTTGAGCAGTACTTC
TRBV20-1	-	TRBJ2-3	-	CSAAERNEGHTDTQYF	TGCAGTGCCGCGGAGAGGAATGAGGGGCACACAGATACGCAGTATTTT
TRBV29-1	-	TRBJ2-5	-	CSVDGAWETQYF	TGCAGCGTTGACGGGGCTTGGGAGACCCAGTACTTC
TRBV12-3/TRBV12-4	few	TRBJ2-7	TRBD2	CASSEWGGTESTYEQYF	TGTGCCAGCAGTGAGTGGGGGGGTACAGAAAGCACCTACGAGCAGTACTTC
TRBV7-2	few	TRBJ2-5	-	CASSSGRSQSLGGQYF	TGTGCCAGCAGCTCCGGCCGATCACAGAGCCTTGGGGGCCAGTACTTC
TRBV6-5	-	TRBJ2-2	-	CASSYSISTGELFF	TGTGCCAGCAGTTACTCTATAAGCACCGGGGAGCTGTTTTTT
TRBV27	few	TRBJ2-5	TRBD2	CASTPLGTSGALGETQYF	TGTGCCAGCACTCCCCTCGGGACTAGCGGGGCTTTGGGAGAGACCCAGTACTTC
TRBV6-5	few	TRBJ2-3	TRBD2	CASTSGGAPDTQYF	TGTGCCAGCACTAGCGGGGGGGCCCCAGATACGCAGTATTTT
TRBV7-6	-	TRBJ2-7	TRBD1	CASSPRDRGHEQYF	TGTGCCAGCAGCCCGCGGGACAGGGGCCACGAGCAGTACTTC
TRBV20-1	-	TRBJ1-1	TRBD1	CSARGGQGRTEAFF	TGCAGTGCTAGAGGCGGACAGGGGCGTACTGAAGCTTTCTTT
TRBV7-6	-	TRBJ2-5	-	CASSFYSSDQYF	TGTGCCAGCAGCTTTTATAGCTCCGACCAGTACTTC
TRBV4-1	few	TRBJ1-1	TRBD1	CASSPGQGPNTEAFF	TGCGCCAGCAGCCCGGGACAGGGGCCGAACACTGAAGCTTTCTTT
TRBV6-2/TRBV6-3	-	TRBJ2-5	-	CASAIEGAQYF	TGTGCCAGCGCGATTGAAGGGGCCCAGTACTTC
TRBV3-1	-	TRBJ2-5	-	CASSLTGTGETQYF	TGTGCCAGCAGCCTCACAGGGACGGGAGAGACCCAGTACTTC
TRBV4-3	-	TRBJ2-7	TRBD1	CASSRGQGAGEQYF	TGCGCCAGCAGCCGAGGACAGGGGGCTGGGGAGCAGTACTTC
TRBV29-1	many	TRBJ1-2	TRBD1	CSVVGGQGGRGYTF	TGCAGCGTTGTGGGGGGACAGGGGGGTCGTGGCTACACCTTC